In its sample, the clone carrying this T cell receptor (beta chain) was seen a few times. Its specificity is unknown. The data belong to a study of OX40 agonist ivuxolimab in advanced cancers. Study-wide findings and caveats: Compared with CD4+, CD8+ T cells on average had more expanded clones.

The method was immunoSEQ multiplex PCR; TCRdb's version includes in-frame clones alone and lacks a portion of them. The repertoire holds roughly 66,000 clones, with nearly 90% as singletons. V lost 2 bases, J lost 5 bases, and 17 bases lay in between. The germline CDR1 and CDR2 sequences are SGDLS and YYNGEE. The CDR3 length is 15 residues. The receptor was derived from an adult with an advanced solid tumor such as melanoma, head and neck, liver or kidney cancer. This material consisted of CD4+ or CD8+ T cells sorted from blood, taken in a trial of the OX40 agonist ivuxolimab. The J gene is TRBJ2-7, the V gene TRBV9; the D gene is possibly TRBD2 (5 bases). The CDR3 here is CASSVGLEVSDEQYF. CDR3 bases: TGTGCCAGCAGCGTTGGTTTGGAGGTTAGCGACGAGCAGTACTTC.